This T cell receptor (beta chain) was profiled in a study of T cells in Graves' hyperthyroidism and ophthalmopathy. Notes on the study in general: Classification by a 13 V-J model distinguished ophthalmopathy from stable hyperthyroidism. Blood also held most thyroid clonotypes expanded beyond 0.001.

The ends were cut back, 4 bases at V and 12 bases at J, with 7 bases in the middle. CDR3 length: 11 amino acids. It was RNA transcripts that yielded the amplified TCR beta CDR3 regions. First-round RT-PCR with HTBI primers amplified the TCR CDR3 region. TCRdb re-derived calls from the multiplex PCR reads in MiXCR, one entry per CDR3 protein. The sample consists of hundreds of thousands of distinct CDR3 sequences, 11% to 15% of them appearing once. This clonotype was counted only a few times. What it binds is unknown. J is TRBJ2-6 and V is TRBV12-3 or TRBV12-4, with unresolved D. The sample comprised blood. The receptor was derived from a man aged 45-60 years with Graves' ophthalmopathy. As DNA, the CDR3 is TGTGCCAGCAGTTCGGGCGGCGTCCTGACTTTC. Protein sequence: CASSSGGVLTF.